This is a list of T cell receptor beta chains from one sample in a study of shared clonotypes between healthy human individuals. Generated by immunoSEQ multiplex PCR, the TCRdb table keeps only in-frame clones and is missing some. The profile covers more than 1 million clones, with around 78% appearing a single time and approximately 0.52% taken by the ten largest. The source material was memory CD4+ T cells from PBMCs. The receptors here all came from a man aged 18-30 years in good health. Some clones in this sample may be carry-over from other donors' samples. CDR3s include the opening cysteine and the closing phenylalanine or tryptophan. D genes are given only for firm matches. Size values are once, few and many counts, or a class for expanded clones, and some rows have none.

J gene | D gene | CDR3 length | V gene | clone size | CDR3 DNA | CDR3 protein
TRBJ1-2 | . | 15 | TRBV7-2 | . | TGTGCCAGCAGCAACGACCGGGACCCGAGGGACGGCTACACCTTC | CASSNDRDPRDGYTF
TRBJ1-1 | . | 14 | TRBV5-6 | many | TGTGCCAGCAGCTTAAGAGTTGGTAGGACTGAAGCTTTCTTT | CASSLRVGRTEAFF
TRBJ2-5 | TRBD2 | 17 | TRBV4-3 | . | TGCGCCAGCAGCCAAGGTGTAGGCCTAGCGGGCCTCGAGACCCAGTACTTC | CASSQGVGLAGLETQYF
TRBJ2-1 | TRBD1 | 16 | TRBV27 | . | TGTGCCAGCAGTTTGACCCTGGGACAGGGCTACAATGAGCAGTTCTTC | CASSLTLGQGYNEQFF
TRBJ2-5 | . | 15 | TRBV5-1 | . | TGCGCCAGCAGCTATTTACAGGGAGGTGTAGAGACCCAGTACTTC | CASSYLQGGVETQYF
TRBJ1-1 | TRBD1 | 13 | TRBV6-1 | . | TGTGCCAGCATTGAAAGGGGGCACACTGAAGCTTTCTTT | CASIERGHTEAFF
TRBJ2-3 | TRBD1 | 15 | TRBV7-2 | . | TGTGCCAGCAGCTTGACAGGGGTCGACACAGATACGCAGTATTTT | CASSLTGVDTDTQYF
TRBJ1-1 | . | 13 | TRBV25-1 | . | TGTGCCAGCAGTGGATTCCTGGGAACTGAAGCTTTCTTT | CASSGFLGTEAFF
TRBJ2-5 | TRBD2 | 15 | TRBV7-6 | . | TGTGCCAGCAGCTCCCAAGCGGGAGCAGCTGAGACCCAGTACTTC | CASSSQAGAAETQYF
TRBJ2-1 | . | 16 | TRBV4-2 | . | TGTGCCAGCAGCCAAGATCGGGCCCCAGCAGAATATGAGCAGTTCTTC | CASSQDRAPAEYEQFF
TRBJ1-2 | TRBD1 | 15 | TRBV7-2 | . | TGTGCCAGCAGCTATATCGGACAGGCTCCGAGAGGCTACACCTTC | CASSYIGQAPRGYTF
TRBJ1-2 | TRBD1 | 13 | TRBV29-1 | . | TGCAGCGTTGAGGGCAGGGGGCCCGGTGGCTACACCTTC | CSVEGRGPGGYTF
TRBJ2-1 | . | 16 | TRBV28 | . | TGTGCCAGCAGACCGGGTGGGGCAGGGGCCCTGAGCGAGCAGTTCTTC | CASRPGGAGALSEQFF
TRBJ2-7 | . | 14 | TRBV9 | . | TGTGCCAGCAGCGCGGCCAACAGCCCCTACGAGCAGTACTTC | CASSAANSPYEQYF
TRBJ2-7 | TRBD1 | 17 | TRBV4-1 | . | TGCGCCAGCAGCCGTACAATATCCGGGACAGGGGGTACCGAGCAGTACTTC | CASSRTISGTGGTEQYF
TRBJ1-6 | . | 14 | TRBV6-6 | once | TGTGCCAGCAGTTACAGGGGAGATAATTCACCCCTCCACTTT | CASSYRGDNSPLHF
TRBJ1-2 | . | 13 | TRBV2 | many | TGTGCCAGCAGTGTCGACAGCAGCTATGGCTACACCTTC | CASSVDSSYGYTF
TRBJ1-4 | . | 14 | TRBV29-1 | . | TGCAGCGTTACTAGCGGGTCGGGTAATGAAAAACTGTTTTTT | CSVTSGSGNEKLFF
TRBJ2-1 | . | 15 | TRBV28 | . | TGTGCCAGCAGTTTGCCAGATACCTCCCACAATGAGCAGTTCTTC | CASSLPDTSHNEQFF
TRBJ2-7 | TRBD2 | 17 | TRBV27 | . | TGTGCCAGCAGTTTACGAGCCCCACTAGCGGGAGCCTACGAGCAGTACTTC | CASSLRAPLAGAYEQYF
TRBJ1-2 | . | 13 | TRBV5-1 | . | TGCGCCAGCAGCTCGGACACGGCCTATGGCTACACCTTC | CASSSDTAYGYTF
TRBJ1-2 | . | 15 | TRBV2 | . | TGTGCCAGCAGACTTTCTCATCAGCCTAACTATGGCTACACCTTC | CASRLSHQPNYGYTF
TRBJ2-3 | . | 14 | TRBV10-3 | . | TGTGCCATCAGGAATCGGTACAACACAGATACGCAGTATTTT | CAIRNRYNTDTQYF
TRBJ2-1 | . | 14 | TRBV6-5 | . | TGTGCCAGCAGTTACGCGGGGTTCTACAATGAGCAGTTCTTC | CASSYAGFYNEQFF
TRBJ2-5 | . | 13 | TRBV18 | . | TGTGCCAGCTCACCGGGCATTAAAGAGACCCAGTACTTC | CASSPGIKETQYF
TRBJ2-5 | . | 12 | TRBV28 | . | TGTGCCAGCAGTCACCTGATGGAGACCCAGTACTTC | CASSHLMETQYF
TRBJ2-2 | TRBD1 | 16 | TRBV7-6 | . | TGTGCCAGCAGCCAGACGGGACAGTACAACACCGGGGAGCTGTTTTTT | CASSQTGQYNTGELFF
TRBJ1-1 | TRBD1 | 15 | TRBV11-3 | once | TGTGCCAGCAGTCGGGACAGGGGGATGAACACTGAAGCTTTCTTT | CASSRDRGMNTEAFF
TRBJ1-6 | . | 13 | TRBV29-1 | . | TGCAGCGCCCGGGACGGAAAAAATTCACCCCTCCACTTT | CSARDGKNSPLHF
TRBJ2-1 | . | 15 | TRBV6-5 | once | TGTGCCAGCAGTTACGGGGCGAGCTCCTACAATGAGCAGTTCTTC | CASSYGASSYNEQFF
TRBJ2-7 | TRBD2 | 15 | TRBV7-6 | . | TGTGCCAGCAGCCCGACTAGCGGGAGTGTCTACGAGCAGTACTTC | CASSPTSGSVYEQYF
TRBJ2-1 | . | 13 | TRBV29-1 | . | TGCAGCGTTGAGTTCTCCACCTACAATGAGCAGTTCTTC | CSVEFSTYNEQFF
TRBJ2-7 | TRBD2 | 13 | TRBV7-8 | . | TGTGCCAGCAGCTTTCCGGGAGGATACGAGCAGTACTTC | CASSFPGGYEQYF
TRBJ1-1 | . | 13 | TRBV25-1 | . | TGTGCCAGTGTACCCGGGAGTAACACTGAAGCTTTCTTT | CASVPGSNTEAFF
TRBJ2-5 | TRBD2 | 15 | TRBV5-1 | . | TGCGCCAGCAGACAGGCGACTAGCGGGAGTGAGACCCAGTACTTC | CASRQATSGSETQYF
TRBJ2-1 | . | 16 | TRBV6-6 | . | TGTGCCAGCAGTTACGGGTCGGGACAAAGCTACAATGAGCAGTTCTTC | CASSYGSGQSYNEQFF
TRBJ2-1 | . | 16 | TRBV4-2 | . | TGTGCCAGCAGCTTCAATCGAGACTATTCCTACAATGAGCAGTTCTTC | CASSFNRDYSYNEQFF
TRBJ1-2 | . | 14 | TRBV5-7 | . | TGTGCCAGCAGCCCCCACAAGGGGGACTATGGCTACACCTTC | CASSPHKGDYGYTF
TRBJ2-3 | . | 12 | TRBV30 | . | TGTGCCTGGAGTGTACGGGGAGATACGCAGTATTTT | CAWSVRGDTQYF
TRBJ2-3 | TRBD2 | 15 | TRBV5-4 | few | TGTGCCAGCAGCCCTCCGGGAGGGCTCACAGATACGCAGTATTTT | CASSPPGGLTDTQYF
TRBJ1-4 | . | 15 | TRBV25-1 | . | TGTGCCAGCAGTGAAACAGGGCCAACTAATGAAAAACTGTTTTTT | CASSETGPTNEKLFF
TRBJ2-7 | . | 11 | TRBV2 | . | TGTGCCAGCAGGGACAGCTACGAGCAGTACTTC | CASRDSYEQYF
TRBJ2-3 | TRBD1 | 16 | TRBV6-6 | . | TGTGCCAGCAGGACCCTGGACAGGACGTTCACAGATACGCAGTATTTT | CASRTLDRTFTDTQYF
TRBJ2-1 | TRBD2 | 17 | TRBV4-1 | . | TGCGCCAGCAGCCAAAGAGCCCTTAGCGGGAGGAACAATGAGCAGTTCTTC | CASSQRALSGRNNEQFF
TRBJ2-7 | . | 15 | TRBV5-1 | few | TGCGCCAGCAGCTGGACGAGCACCTCCATCAGCGAGCAGTACTTC | CASSWTSTSISEQYF
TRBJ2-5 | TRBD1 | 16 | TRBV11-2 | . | TGTGCCAGCAGCCCCCGGACAGGGATGGCCCAAGAGACCCAGTACTTC | CASSPRTGMAQETQYF
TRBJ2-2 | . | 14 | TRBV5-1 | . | TGCGCCAGCAGCTTGGTTGGGAACACCGGGGAGCTGTTTTTT | CASSLVGNTGELFF
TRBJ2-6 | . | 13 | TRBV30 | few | TGTGCCTGGAGTAGCCCTGGGGCCAACGTCCTGACTTTC | CAWSSPGANVLTF
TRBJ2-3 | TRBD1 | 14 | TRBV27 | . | TGTGCCAGCAGTTCGGGACAGGGGCTGGATACGCAGTATTTT | CASSSGQGLDTQYF
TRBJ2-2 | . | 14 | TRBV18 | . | TGTACCAGCTCACCGACGGACCCTCAGAGGGAGCTGTTTTTT | CTSSPTDPQRELFF
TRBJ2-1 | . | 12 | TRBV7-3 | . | TGTGCCAGCAGCTTATCTGGCAATGAGCAGTTCTTC | CASSLSGNEQFF
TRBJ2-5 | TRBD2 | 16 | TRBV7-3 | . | TGTGCCAGCAGCTTAGGGACTAGCGGGAGGTTGGAGACCCAGTACTTC | CASSLGTSGRLETQYF
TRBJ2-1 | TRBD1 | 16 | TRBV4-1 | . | TGCGCCAGCAGCCAAGAGAAGAGACAGGGGGGAAATGAGCAGTTCTTC | CASSQEKRQGGNEQFF
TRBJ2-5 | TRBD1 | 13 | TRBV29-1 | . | TGCAGCGTTGGAAGGGACAGTTCCCGGACCCAGTACTTC | CSVGRDSSRTQYF
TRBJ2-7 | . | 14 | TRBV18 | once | TGTGCCAGCTCACCACTTGGGCAGCACTACGAGCAGTACTTC | CASSPLGQHYEQYF
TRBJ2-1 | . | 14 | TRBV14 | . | TGTGCCAGCAGCCAACAGATAGCAGACAATGAGCAGTTCTTC | CASSQQIADNEQFF
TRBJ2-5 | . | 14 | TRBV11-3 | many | TGTGCCAGCAGCCGCACCACCGGCGAGACGACCCAGTACTTC | CASSRTTGETTQYF
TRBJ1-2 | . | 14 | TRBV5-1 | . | TGCGCCAGCAGCCGTCTCGAGTCTCAATGGGGCTACACCTTC | CASSRLESQWGYTF